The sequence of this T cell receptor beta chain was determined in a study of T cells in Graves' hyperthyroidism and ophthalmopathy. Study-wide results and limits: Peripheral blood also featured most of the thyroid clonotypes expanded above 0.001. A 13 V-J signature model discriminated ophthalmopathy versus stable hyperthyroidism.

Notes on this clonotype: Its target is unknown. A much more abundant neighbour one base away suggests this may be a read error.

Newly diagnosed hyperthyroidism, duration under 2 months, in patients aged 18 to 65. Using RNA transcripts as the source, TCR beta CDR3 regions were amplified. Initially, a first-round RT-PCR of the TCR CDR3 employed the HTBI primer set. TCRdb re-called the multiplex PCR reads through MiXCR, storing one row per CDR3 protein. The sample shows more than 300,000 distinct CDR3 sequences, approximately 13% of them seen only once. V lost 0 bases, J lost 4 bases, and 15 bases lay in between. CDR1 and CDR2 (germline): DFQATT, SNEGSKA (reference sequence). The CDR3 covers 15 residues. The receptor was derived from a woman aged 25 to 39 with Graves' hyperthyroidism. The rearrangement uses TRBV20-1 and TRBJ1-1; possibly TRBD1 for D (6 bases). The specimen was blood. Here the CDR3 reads CSAREGAGMSTEAFF. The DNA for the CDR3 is TGCAGTGCTAGAGAGGGGGCTGGGATGAGCACTGAAGCTTTCTTT.